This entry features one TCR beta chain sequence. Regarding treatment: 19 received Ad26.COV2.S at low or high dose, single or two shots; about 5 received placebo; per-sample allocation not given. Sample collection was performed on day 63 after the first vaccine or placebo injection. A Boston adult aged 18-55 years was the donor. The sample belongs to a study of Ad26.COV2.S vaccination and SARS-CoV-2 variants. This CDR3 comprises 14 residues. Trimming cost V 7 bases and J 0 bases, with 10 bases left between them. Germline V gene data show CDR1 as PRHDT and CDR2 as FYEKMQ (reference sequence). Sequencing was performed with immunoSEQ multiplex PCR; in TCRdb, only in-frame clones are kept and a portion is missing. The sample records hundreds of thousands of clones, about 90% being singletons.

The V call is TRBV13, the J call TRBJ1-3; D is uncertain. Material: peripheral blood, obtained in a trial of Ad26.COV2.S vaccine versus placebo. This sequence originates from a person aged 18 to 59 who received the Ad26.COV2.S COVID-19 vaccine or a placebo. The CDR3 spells CASTEWSSGNTIYF. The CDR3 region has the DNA TGTGCCAGCACCGAGTGGAGCTCTGGAAACACCATATATTTT.